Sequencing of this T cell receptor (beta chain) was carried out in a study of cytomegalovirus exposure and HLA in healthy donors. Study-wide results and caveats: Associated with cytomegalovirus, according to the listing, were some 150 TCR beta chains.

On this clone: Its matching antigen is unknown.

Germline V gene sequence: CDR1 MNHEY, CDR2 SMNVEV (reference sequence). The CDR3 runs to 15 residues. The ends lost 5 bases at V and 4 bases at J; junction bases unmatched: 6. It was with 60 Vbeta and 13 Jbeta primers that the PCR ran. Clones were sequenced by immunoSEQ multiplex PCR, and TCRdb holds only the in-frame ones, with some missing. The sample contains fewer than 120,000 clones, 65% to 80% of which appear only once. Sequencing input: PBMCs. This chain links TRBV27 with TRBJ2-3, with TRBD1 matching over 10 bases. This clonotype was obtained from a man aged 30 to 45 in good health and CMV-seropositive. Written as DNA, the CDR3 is TGTGCCAGCAGTCGCCGGACAGGGGGACCAGATACGCAGTATTTT. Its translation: CASSRRTGGPDTQYF.